These T cell receptor beta chains were read from a single sample in a study of T cell repertoires in cytomegalovirus infection. These receptors are not linked to any known antigen. MiXCR, applied by TCRdb to the reads, yields one record per CDR3 protein. The sample lists about 890,000 distinct CDR3 sequences, 31% occurring once. Here the sequenced sample was cultured CD8+ T cells from PBMCs, taken from culture after CMV antigen stimulation. The origin of the receptors is a human donor in good health (CMV status not recorded). Some clones in this sample may be carry-over from other donors' samples. The CDR3 runs from the conserved cysteine through the conserved F or W. A D gene is named only where the DNA matches it firmly. Only part of the rows carry a size: once, few, many, or a class if the clone is expanded.

clone_size j_call v_call d_call cdr3_nt cdr3_aa
NA TRBJ1-3 TRBV5-5 NA TGTGCCAGCAGGCTTGGAAACACCATATATTTT CASRLGNTIYF
few TRBJ1-2 TRBV5-4 TRBD1 TGTGCCAGCAGCTTGGGGGCAGGGGGCGACTATGGCTACACCTTC CASSLGAGGDYGYTF
many TRBJ2-2 TRBV19 NA TGTGCCAGTAGTGACGGAACCGGGAACACCGGGGAGCTGTTTTTT CASSDGTGNTGELFF
NA TRBJ2-7 TRBV10-2 TRBD1 TGCGTCAGCAGTGTGACAGGGGGCGAGATCCACGAGCAGTACTTC CVSSVTGGEIHEQYF
many TRBJ2-5 TRBV12-5 NA TGTGCTAGTGGTTTTACCCTCCCGGGGGCCCGAGGGGAGACCCAGTACTTC CASGFTLPGARGETQYF
few TRBJ2-3 TRBV28 NA TGTGCCAGCAGTTATCAGGGAGGTACGCAGTATTTT CASSYQGGTQYF
few TRBJ1-2 TRBV12-3/TRBV12-4 NA TGTGCCAGCAGTTTAACGAGGATTTATGGCTACACCTTC CASSLTRIYGYTF
NA TRBJ1-2 TRBV10-2 NA TGCGCCAGCAGTCCTACAGGGTCCGGACTGACTCCTAACTATGGCTACACCTTC CASSPTGSGLTPNYGYTF
once TRBJ1-2 TRBV7-8 NA TGTGCCAACAGCTTGGAAGTGGAGGGTTCTTTCTATGGCTACACCTTC CANSLEVEGSFYGYTF
few TRBJ2-1 TRBV7-6 TRBD2 TGTGCCAGCAGCGACGGGGGGAACCGCTACAATGAGCAGTTCTTC CASSDGGNRYNEQFF